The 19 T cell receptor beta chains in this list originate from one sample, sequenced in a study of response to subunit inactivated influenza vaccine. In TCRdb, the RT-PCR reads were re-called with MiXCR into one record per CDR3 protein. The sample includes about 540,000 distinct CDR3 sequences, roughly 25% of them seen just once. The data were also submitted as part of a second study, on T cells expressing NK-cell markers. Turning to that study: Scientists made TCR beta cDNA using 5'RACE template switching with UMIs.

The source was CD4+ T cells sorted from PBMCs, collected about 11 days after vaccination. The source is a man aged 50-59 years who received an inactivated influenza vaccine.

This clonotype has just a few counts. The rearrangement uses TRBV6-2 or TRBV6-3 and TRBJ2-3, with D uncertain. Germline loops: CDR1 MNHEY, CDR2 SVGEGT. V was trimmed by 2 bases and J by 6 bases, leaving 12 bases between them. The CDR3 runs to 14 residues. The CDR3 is CASSYRTTSDTQYF. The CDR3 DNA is TGTGCCAGCAGTTACAGGACCACCTCGGATACGCAGTATTTT.

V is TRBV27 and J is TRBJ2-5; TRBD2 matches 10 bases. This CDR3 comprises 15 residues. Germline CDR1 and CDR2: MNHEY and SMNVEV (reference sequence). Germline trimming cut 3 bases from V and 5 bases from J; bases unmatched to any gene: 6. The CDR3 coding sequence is TGTGCCAGCAGTTTTACCGGGACTAGCGATGAGACCCAGTACTTC. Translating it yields CASSFTGTSDETQYF.

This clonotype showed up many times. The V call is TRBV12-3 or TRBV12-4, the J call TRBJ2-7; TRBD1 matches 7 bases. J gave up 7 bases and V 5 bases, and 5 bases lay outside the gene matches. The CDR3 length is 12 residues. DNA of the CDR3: TGTGCCAGCAGTATCAGGGGGTGGGAGCAGTACTTC. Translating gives CASSIRGWEQYF.

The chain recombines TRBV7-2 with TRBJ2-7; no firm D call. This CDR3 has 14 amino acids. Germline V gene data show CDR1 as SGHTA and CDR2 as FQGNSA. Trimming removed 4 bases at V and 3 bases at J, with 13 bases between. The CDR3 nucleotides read TGTGCCAGCAGCTCAATCGGAGATTTCTACGAGCAGTACTTC. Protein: CASSSIGDFYEQYF.

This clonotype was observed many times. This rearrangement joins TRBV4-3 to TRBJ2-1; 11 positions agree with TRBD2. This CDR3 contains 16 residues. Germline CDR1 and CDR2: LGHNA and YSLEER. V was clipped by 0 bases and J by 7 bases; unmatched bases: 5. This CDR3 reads CASSQELAGGKNEQFF. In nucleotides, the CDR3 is TGCGCCAGCAGCCAAGAATTAGCGGGAGGGAAAAATGAGCAGTTCTTC.

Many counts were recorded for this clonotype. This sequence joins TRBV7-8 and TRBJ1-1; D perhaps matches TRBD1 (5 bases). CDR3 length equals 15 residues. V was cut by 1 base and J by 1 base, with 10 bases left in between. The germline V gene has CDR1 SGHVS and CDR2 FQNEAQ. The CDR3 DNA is TGTGCCAGCAGCTTAGTAACAGGAGGGAACACTGAAGCTTTCTTT. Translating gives CASSLVTGGNTEAFF.

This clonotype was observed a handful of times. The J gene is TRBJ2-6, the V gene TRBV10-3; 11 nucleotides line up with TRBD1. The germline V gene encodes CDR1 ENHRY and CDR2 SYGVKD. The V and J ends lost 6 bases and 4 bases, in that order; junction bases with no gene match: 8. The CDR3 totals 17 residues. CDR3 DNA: TGTGCCATCAGCGGACAGGGGGCGGTCTCCGGGGCCAACGTCCTGACTTTC. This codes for CAISGQGAVSGANVLTF.

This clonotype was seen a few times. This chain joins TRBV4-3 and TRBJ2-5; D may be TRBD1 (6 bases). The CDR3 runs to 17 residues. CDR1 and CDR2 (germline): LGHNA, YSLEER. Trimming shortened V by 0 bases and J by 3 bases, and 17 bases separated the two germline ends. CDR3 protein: CASSQEVGQGTEETQYF. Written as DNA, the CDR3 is TGCGCCAGCAGCCAAGAAGTTGGGCAGGGGACCGAAGAGACCCAGTACTTC.

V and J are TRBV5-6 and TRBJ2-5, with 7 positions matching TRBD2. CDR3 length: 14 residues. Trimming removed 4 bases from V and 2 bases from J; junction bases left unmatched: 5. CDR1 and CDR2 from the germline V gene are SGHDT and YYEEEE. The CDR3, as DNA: TGTGCCAGCAGCCGGGGGGTCTTTCAAGAGACCCAGTACTTC. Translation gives CASSRGVFQETQYF.

The CDR3 bases are TGTGCCAGCAGCTTAGCCGGGACTAGCGGGATCTACGAGCAGTACTTC. Its translation is CASSLAGTSGIYEQYF. The chain joins TRBV7-2 to TRBJ2-7; 13 bases agree with TRBD2. J gave up 3 bases and V 0 bases, and 2 bases lay outside the gene matches. The CDR3 runs 16 residues. CDR1 is SGHTA, CDR2 FQGNSA, per germline.

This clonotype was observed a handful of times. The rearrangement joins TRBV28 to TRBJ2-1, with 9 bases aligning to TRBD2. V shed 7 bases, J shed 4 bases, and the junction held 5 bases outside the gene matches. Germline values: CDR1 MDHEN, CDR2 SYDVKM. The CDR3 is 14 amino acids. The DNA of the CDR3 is TGTGCCAGCACCCCCCTAGCGGGATACAATGAGCAGTTCTTC. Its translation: CASTPLAGYNEQFF.

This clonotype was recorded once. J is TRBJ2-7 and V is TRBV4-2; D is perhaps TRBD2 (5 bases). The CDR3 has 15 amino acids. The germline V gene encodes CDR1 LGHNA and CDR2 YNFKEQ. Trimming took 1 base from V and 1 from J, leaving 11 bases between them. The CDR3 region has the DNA TGTGCCAGCAGCCAAGTTATAGAGCGGTCCTACGAGCAGTACTTC. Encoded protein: CASSQVIERSYEQYF.

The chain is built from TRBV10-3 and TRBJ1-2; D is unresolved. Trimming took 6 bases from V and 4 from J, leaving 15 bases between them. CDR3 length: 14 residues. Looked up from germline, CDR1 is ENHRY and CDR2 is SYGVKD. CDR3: CAISVSGVGYGYTF. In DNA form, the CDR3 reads TGTGCCATCAGCGTTTCGGGTGTCGGCTATGGCTACACCTTC.

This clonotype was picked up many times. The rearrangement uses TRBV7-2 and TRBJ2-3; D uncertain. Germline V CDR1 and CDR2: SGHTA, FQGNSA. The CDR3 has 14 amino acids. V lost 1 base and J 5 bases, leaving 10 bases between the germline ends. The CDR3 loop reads CASSLVGFQDTQYF. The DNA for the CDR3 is TGTGCCAGCAGCTTAGTAGGGTTTCAAGATACGCAGTATTTT.

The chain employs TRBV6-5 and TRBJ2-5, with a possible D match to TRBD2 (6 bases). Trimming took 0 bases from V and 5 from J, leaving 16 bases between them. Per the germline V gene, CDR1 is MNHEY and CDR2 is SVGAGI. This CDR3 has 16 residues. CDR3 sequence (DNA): TGTGCCAGCAGTTACTCGGGGCGGGGTCGAGGGGAGACCCAGTACTTC. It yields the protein CASSYSGRGRGETQYF.

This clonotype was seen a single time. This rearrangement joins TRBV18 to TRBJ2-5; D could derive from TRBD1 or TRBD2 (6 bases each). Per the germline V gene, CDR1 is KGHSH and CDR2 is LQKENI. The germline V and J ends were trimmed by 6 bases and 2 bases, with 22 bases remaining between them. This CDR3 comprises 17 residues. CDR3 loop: CASSTRGGSGTQETQYF. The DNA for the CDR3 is TGTGCCAGCTCGACCCGAGGGGGTAGCGGAACTCAAGAGACCCAGTACTTC.

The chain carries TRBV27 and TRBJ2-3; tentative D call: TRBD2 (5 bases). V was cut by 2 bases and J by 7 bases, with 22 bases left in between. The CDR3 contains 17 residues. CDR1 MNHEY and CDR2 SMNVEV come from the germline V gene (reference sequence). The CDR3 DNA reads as TGTGCCAGCAGTTTAGGCCCGGGAAGACGCATGGGCCATACGCAGTATTTT. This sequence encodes CASSLGPGRRMGHTQYF.

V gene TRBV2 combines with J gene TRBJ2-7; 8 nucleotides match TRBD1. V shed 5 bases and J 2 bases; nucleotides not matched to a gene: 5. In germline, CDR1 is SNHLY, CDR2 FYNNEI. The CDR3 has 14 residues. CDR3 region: CASSPGQVTYEQYF. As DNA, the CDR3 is TGTGCCAGCAGTCCGGGACAGGTGACCTACGAGCAGTACTTC.

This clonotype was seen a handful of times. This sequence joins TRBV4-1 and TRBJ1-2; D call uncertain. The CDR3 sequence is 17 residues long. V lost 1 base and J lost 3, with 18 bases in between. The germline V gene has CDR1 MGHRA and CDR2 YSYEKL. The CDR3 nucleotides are TGCGCCAGCAGCCAAGGGGAAAGACACCGGGAGGACTATGGCTACACCTTC. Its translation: CASSQGERHREDYGYTF.